This entry lists 22 T cell receptor beta chains sequenced from one sample in a study of cytomegalovirus exposure and HLA in healthy donors. Primers: 60 Vbeta forward and 13 Jbeta reverse. Some clones are missing from TCRdb's copy, which holds only in-frame ones; the method was immunoSEQ multiplex PCR. This table has about 96,000 clones, around 79% appearing once. The sequenced sample consisted of PBMCs. Receptors originate from a woman aged 65 to 85 in good health and CMV-seropositive.

V usage is TRBV11-3 and J usage is TRBJ2-3; 8 nucleotides align to TRBD2. The length of the CDR3 is 17 residues. CDR1 SGHNT and CDR2 YENEEA come from the germline V gene. V shed 1 base, J shed 4 bases, and the junction held 10 bases outside the gene matches. The CDR3 nucleotides read TGTGCCAGCAGCTTAGCGTCGGGTAGCGGGAACGCAGATACGCAGTATTTT. Its translation: CASSLASGSGNADTQYF.

The chain employs TRBV28 and TRBJ2-1, with 8 bases aligning to TRBD1. Germline V lookup: CDR1 MDHEN, CDR2 SYDVKM. After removal of 3 bases from V and 6 bases from J, the junction contained 7 bases not matched to a gene. This CDR3 has 15 residues. CDR3 residues: CASSFRQGALNEQFF. The CDR3 nucleotides are TGTGCCAGCAGTTTTAGGCAGGGGGCCCTCAATGAGCAGTTCTTC.

This chain uses TRBV27 with TRBJ2-3; 8 bases agree with TRBD2. Germline trimming cut 5 bases from V and 2 bases from J; bases unmatched to any gene: 9. CDR1 and CDR2 (germline): MNHEY, SMNVEV (reference sequence). CDR3 length: 16 residues. The CDR3 DNA reads as TGTGCCAGCAGTCCCAGTAGCGGGATGCCCACAGATACGCAGTATTTT. It specifies CASSPSSGMPTDTQYF.

CDR3 DNA sequence: TGTGCCAGCAGTTCTATTGGCGGGAGGGCCCCCGATACGCAGTATTTT. This sequence encodes CASSSIGGRAPDTQYF. The chain is built from TRBV28 and TRBJ2-3; 9 bases align to TRBD2. Per the germline V gene, CDR1 is MDHEN and CDR2 is SYDVKM. The J segment lost 6 bases and the V segment lost 4 bases, leaving 11 bases of the junction unmatched. There are 16 residues in the CDR3.

The chain uses TRBV7-2 and TRBJ2-7; D is possibly TRBD1 (5 bases). Between the trimmed V and J ends, which lost 2 bases and 2 bases, there was a span of 13 bases. The germline V gene has CDR1 SGHTA and CDR2 FQGNSA. This CDR3 is 15 amino acids long. Here the CDR3 reads CASSLWEGAPYEQYF. As DNA, the CDR3 is TGTGCCAGCAGCTTATGGGAAGGGGCGCCCTACGAGCAGTACTTC.

J is TRBJ1-1 and V is TRBV14, with 7 nucleotides matching TRBD1. Trimming removed 5 bases from V and 11 bases from J; junction bases left unmatched: 11. The germline gives CDR1 SGHDN, CDR2 FVKESK. The CDR3 runs 13 residues. The CDR3, as DNA: TGTGCCAGCAGCGTTTATAGGGGGCGGTTGGCTTTCTTT. This sequence encodes CASSVYRGRLAFF.

This chain's CDR3 is CASNAPGQTYEQYF. In nucleotides, the CDR3 is TGTGCCAGCAACGCGCCGGGACAGACCTACGAGCAGTACTTC. V gene TRBV13 combines with J gene TRBJ2-7; 7 nucleotides line up with TRBD1. Looked up from germline, CDR1 is PRHDT and CDR2 is FYEKMQ (reference sequence). This CDR3 comprises 14 residues. V shed 7 bases and J 2 bases; nucleotides not matched to a gene: 8.

The chain's CDR3 is CASSSADRGSYGYTF. The CDR3 DNA reads as TGCGCCAGCAGCTCGGCGGACCGAGGGTCCTATGGCTACACCTTC. The chain has TRBV5-1 and TRBJ1-2, with D uncertain. The ends were cut back, 3 bases at V and 4 bases at J, with 16 bases in the middle. The CDR3 is made up of 15 amino acids. CDR1 is SGHRS, CDR2 YFSETQ, per germline.

The gene calls are TRBV6-1 and TRBJ1-2, with 8 bases matching TRBD1. Germline CDR1 reads MNHNS; CDR2 reads SASEGT. Trimming took 2 bases from V and 4 from J; bases not matched to a gene: 6. This CDR3 has 15 residues. CDR3 bases: TGTGCCAGCAGTGAAACGGGGACAGGAATCTATGGCTACACCTTC. This codes for CASSETGTGIYGYTF.

This chain connects TRBV5-6 to TRBJ2-5; D not certain. The CDR3 is made up of 11 amino acids. Germline CDR1 is SGHDT and CDR2 is YYEEEE. Trimming took off 1 base at V and 5 bases at J, with 3 bases between the two ends. CDR3 DNA sequence: TGTGCCAGCAGCTTGCTGGAGACCCAGTACTTC. Protein sequence: CASSLLETQYF.

This clone was observed once. This chain connects TRBV4-3 to TRBJ2-4, with D possibly TRBD2 on 5 matching bases. CDR1 and CDR2 from the germline V gene are LGHNA and YSLEER. Deletions cut 4 bases from V and 1 base from J, with 11 bases between. CDR3 size: 15 residues. The CDR3 DNA is TGCGCCAGCAGCCGGGGAGTTGGTGCCAAAAACATTCAGTACTTC. Its translation is CASSRGVGAKNIQYF.

V usage is TRBV5-5 and J usage is TRBJ2-5; TRBD2 agrees at 11 bases. V gave up 3 bases and J gave up 5 bases; unmatched junction bases: 12. The CDR3 covers 17 residues. Germline CDR1 is SGHKS and CDR2 is YYEKEE (reference sequence). This CDR3 is CASSWGVAGGPGETQYF. CDR3 nucleotides: TGTGCCAGCAGCTGGGGGGTAGCGGGAGGGCCAGGTGAGACCCAGTACTTC.

V usage is TRBV2 and J usage is TRBJ2-5, with D unclear. This CDR3 has 17 residues. Trimming took 0 bases from V and 0 from J, leaving 14 bases between them. Germline V gene lookup returns CDR1 SNHLY and CDR2 FYNNEI. The CDR3 sequence: CASSEAIRNSYQETQYF. The CDR3 bases are TGTGCCAGCAGTGAAGCCATCAGGAACTCGTACCAAGAGACCCAGTACTTC.

This sequence joins TRBV5-8 and TRBJ2-1, with D possibly being TRBD2 (5 bases). The CDR3 loop spans 15 amino acids. CDR1 is SGHTS, CDR2 YDEGEE, per germline. Trimming shortened V by 6 bases and J by 2 bases, and 15 bases separated the two germline ends. The CDR3 here is CASTREGAAYNEQFF. In DNA, the CDR3 is TGTGCCAGCACCAGAGAGGGAGCGGCCTACAATGAGCAGTTCTTC.

The V gene is TRBV7-4, the J gene TRBJ1-5, with D perhaps TRBD1 (6 bases). This CDR3 has 14 amino acids. The germline V gene has CDR1 SGHVT and CDR2 SQSDAQ. Trimming pared 5 bases from V and 3 bases from J, leaving 11 bases between. CDR3 in amino acids: CASSRGANNQPQHF. For the CDR3, the DNA is TGTGCCAGCAGCCGGGGGGCGAACAATCAGCCCCAGCATTTT. Full variable domain (remainder filled in from reference TRBV7-4 and TRBJ1-5): GAGVSQSPRYKVAKRGRDVALRCDSISGHVTLYWYRQTLGQGSEVLTYSQSDAQRDKSGRPSGRFSAERPERSVSTLKIQRTEQGDSAVYLCASSRGANNQPQHFGDGTRLSIL.

The rearrangement uses TRBV27 and TRBJ2-2; 10 bases match TRBD1. Germline values: CDR1 MNHEY, CDR2 SMNVEV (reference sequence). V gave up 6 bases and J gave up 6 bases; unmatched junction bases: 4. The CDR3 contains 14 residues. The CDR3 DNA reads as TGTGCCAGCAGACTTGGACAGGGGGCCGGGGAGCTGTTTTTT. Its protein product is CASRLGQGAGELFF.

The chain is built from TRBV14 and TRBJ2-2, with D perhaps matching TRBD2 (5 bases). This CDR3 region has 17 residues. V lost 2 bases and J 0 bases, leaving 13 bases between the germline ends. Germline V gives CDR1 SGHDN, CDR2 FVKESK. DNA for the CDR3: TGTGCCAGCAGCCAATCTCAGCTAGCCCCGAACACCGGGGAGCTGTTTTTT. It specifies CASSQSQLAPNTGELFF.

The chain links TRBV7-3 to TRBJ2-7, with TRBD2 matching 12 bases. This CDR3 has 13 residues. Germline values: CDR1 SGHTA, CDR2 FQGTGA. V was clipped by 5 bases and J by 7 bases; unmatched bases: 3. The CDR3 DNA sequence: TGTGCCAGCAGCCTAGCGGGGGGGCGAGAGCAGTACTTC. Amino acids: CASSLAGGREQYF.

This chain uses TRBV5-1 with TRBJ1-2, with 8 positions matching TRBD1. The CDR3 runs to 17 residues. Unmatched junction bases numbered 12, after V lost 5 bases and J lost 0 bases. Germline V gives CDR1 SGHRS, CDR2 YFSETQ. DNA for the CDR3: TGCGCCAGCAGATCCCCGGGACAGGAGGCGACTAACTATGGCTACACCTTC. Its translation is CASRSPGQEATNYGYTF.

The chain couples TRBV5-5 to TRBJ2-2, with D maybe TRBD1 (5 bases). CDR3 length: 13 residues. The V end lost 3 bases, the J end lost 5 bases, and 8 bases lay between the germline ends. CDR1 and CDR2 (germline): SGHKS, YYEKEE (reference sequence). CDR3: CASSSGLTGELFF. In DNA, the CDR3 is TGTGCCAGCAGCTCAGGGTTAACCGGGGAGCTGTTTTTT.

This clone was seen just once. The chain employs TRBV7-6 and TRBJ2-1; a possible D gene is TRBD1 (6 bases). The V gene lost 5 bases and the J gene lost 12 bases, with 17 bases spanning the gap. The CDR3 extends over 13 amino acids. CDR1 is SGHVS, CDR2 FNYEAQ, per germline. The DNA of the CDR3 is TGTGCCAGCAGCCCTAAACCGGGACATGGGCAGTTCTTC. Protein product: CASSPKPGHGQFF.

The rearrangement links TRBV7-2 to TRBJ1-4; 10 nucleotides line up with TRBD1. Germline CDR1 SGHTA, CDR2 FQGNSA. This CDR3 comprises 14 residues. The trim removed 7 bases at V and 5 bases at J, leaving 4 bases unmatched. CDR3 protein: CASILGQGNEKLFF. In DNA, the CDR3 is TGTGCCAGCATCCTGGGACAGGGGAATGAAAAACTGTTTTTT.